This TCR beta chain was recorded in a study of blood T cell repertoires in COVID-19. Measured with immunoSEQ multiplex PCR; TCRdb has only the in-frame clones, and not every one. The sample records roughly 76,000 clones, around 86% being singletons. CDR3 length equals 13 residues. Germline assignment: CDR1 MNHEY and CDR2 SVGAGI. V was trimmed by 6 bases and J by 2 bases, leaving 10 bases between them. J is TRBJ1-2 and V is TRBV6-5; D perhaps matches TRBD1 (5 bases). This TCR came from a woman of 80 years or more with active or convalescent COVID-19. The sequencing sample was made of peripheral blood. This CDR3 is CASSRGGNYGYTF. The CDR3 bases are TGTGCCAGCAGCCGGGGGGGGAACTATGGCTACACCTTC.